This T cell receptor beta chain was captured in a study of response to subunit inactivated influenza vaccine. Trimming stripped 0 bases from V and 3 bases from J, with 9 bases between. This CDR3 contains 16 residues. Germline assignment: CDR1 LGHNA and CDR2 YSLEER. Via MiXCR, TCRdb re-called the RT-PCR reads, giving one row per CDR3 protein. Of about 540,000 distinct CDR3 sequences listed, roughly 25% are singletons. These data also featured in a second study, about T cells expressing NK-cell markers. From that study: UMI-tagged 5'RACE template switching yielded the TCR beta cDNA. The TCR beta repertoires originated in sorted CD3+CD56+NKG2C+, CD3+CD56+NKG2C- and CD3+CD56-NKG2C+ T cells. What restricted sorting to alpha-beta TCR T cells in several experiments was an anti-gamma-delta TCR antibody. Researchers report these clonotypes also headed the CD3+CD56-NKG2C+ fraction in a few donors.

Sequencing was performed on CD4+ T cells sorted from PBMCs, taken approximately 13 days after vaccination. The clonotype originates from a man aged 50 or older who received an inactivated influenza vaccine. This rearrangement joins TRBV4-3 to TRBJ1-6; D is unclear. The CDR3 reads CASSQDAGFYNSPLHF. CDR3 nucleotides: TGCGCCAGCAGCCAAGACGCAGGATTCTATAATTCACCCCTCCACTTT.